This entry is about one TCR beta chain. What it recognizes is unknown. The record originates from a study of tissue T cells after allogeneic stem cell transplantation. Looking at the study overall: Enrolled prospectively were adult allogeneic hematopoietic cell transplant recipients whose graft-versus-host disease was steroid-refractory. Of the grafts for graft-versus-host disease patients, several were unmodified and three CD34-selected. Broader study findings: Within patients, tissue anatomy strongly shaped TCR repertoire composition.

TCRdb's copy holds only in-frame clones and misses some; the assay was immunoSEQ multiplex PCR. The sample has about 28,000 clones; approximately 85% are singletons. Germline lookup yields CDR1 MNHEY and CDR2 SVGAGI. V was cut by 6 bases and J by 2 bases, with 16 bases left in between. The CDR3 spans 15 residues. The source is a woman aged 18 to 50 who later had graft-versus-host disease after an allogeneic stem cell transplant. The sample in question was blood, obtained before transplantation. The gene calls are TRBV6-5 and TRBJ2-5; D uncertain. The CDR3 protein is CASRASRTDQETQYF. The DNA of the CDR3 is TGTGCCAGCAGGGCCTCTAGGACCGATCAAGAGACCCAGTACTTC.